Listed here are 26 T cell receptor beta chains from one sample, sequenced in a study of blood T cell repertoires in COVID-19. TCRdb's copy holds only in-frame clones and misses some; the assay was immunoSEQ multiplex PCR. The data contain 100,000 to 150,000 clones, around 85% of them singletons. Sequencing was carried out using peripheral blood. The receptors were sampled from an elderly woman with COVID-19, enrolled during active disease.

This clone appeared once. V usage is TRBV7-9 and J usage is TRBJ1-3, with D unclear. CDR3 length: 15 amino acids. V was cut by 1 base and J by 1 base, with 8 bases left in between. CDR1 and CDR2 (germline): SEHNR, FQNEAQ (reference sequence). The CDR3 sequence: CASSLVAESGNTIYF. In DNA, the CDR3 is TGTGCCAGCAGCTTAGTCGCAGAATCTGGAAACACCATATATTTT.

This chain links TRBV4-1 with TRBJ2-7; D possibly corresponds to TRBD2 (6 bases). The CDR3 loop spans 14 amino acids. Germline lookup yields CDR1 MGHRA and CDR2 YSYEKL. V shed 0 bases and J shed 2 bases, with 8 bases lying between them. The CDR3 reads CASSQDGGTYEQYF. For the CDR3, the DNA is TGCGCCAGCAGCCAAGATGGGGGGACCTACGAGCAGTACTTC.

V is TRBV5-4 and J is TRBJ2-5; 7 bases fit TRBD1. Trimming at V came to 5 bases and at J to 5 bases, leaving 6 bases not matched to a gene. The CDR3 totals 13 residues. Germline CDR1 SGHNT, CDR2 YYREEE (reference sequence). DNA of the CDR3: TGTGCCAGCAGATCAGACAGGGTGGAGACCCAGTACTTC. This sequence encodes CASRSDRVETQYF.

The rearrangement links TRBV6-2 or TRBV6-3 to TRBJ1-5, with unresolved D. CDR3 length: 16 residues. Germline CDR1 and CDR2: MNHEY and SVGEGT. Trimming took off 6 bases at V and 6 bases at J, with 21 bases between the two ends. Here the CDR3 DNA reads TGTGCCAGCAGCCCACGCCCAGTTCTTAACCGTCAGCCCCAGCATTTT. Protein product: CASSPRPVLNRQPQHF.

V is TRBV3-1 (or the pseudogene TRBV3-2) and J is TRBJ2-3; the D is unclear. The CDR3 is made up of 15 amino acids. The V end lost 0 bases, the J end lost 3 bases, and 10 bases lay between the germline ends. The germline V gene has CDR1 LGHDT and CDR2 YNNKEL (reference sequence). CDR3 nucleotide sequence: TGTGCCAGCAGCCAAGATGGTACAAAGACAGATACGCAGTATTTT. Amino acids: CASSQDGTKTDTQYF.

The J gene is TRBJ2-1, the V gene TRBV27; D possibly corresponds to TRBD2 (5 bases). V gave up 0 bases and J gave up 2 bases, with 8 bases separating them. This CDR3 contains 15 residues. Germline CDR1 is MNHEY and CDR2 is SMNVEV (reference sequence). CDR3 sequence: CASSLSAGAYNEQFF. As DNA, the CDR3 is TGTGCCAGCAGTTTATCGGCGGGCGCCTACAATGAGCAGTTCTTC.

V is TRBV18 and J is TRBJ2-6, with D hard to call. The V gene's germline CDR1 is KGHSH and CDR2 LQKENI. This CDR3 contains 14 residues. With 6 bases removed from V and 0 bases from J, the gap between germline ends came to 6 bases. The DNA for the CDR3 is TGTGCCAGCTCGGCTAGCTCTGGGGCCAACGTCCTGACTTTC. Translated, it gives CASSASSGANVLTF.

Only one count was recorded for this clone. CDR3 protein: CATSRDTGLSEKLFF. CDR3 DNA: TGTGCCACCAGCAGAGATACCGGGTTGAGTGAAAAACTGTTTTTT. The V call is TRBV15, the J call TRBJ1-4; no firm D call. Between the trimmed V and J ends, which lost 0 bases and 7 bases, there was a span of 12 bases. CDR3 length: 15 amino acids. Germline V lookup: CDR1 LNHNV, CDR2 YYDKDF (reference sequence).

The chain is built from TRBV9 and TRBJ2-1; perhaps TRBD2 as D (5 bases). V lost 2 bases to trimming and J lost 8 bases, with 11 bases between them. Germline CDR1 and CDR2: SGDLS and YYNGEE. CDR3 size: 13 residues. The CDR3 DNA sequence: TGTGCCAGCAGCGTCAATCTGGAGGATGAGCAGTTCTTC. This gives the protein CASSVNLEDEQFF.

J is TRBJ1-6 and V is TRBV28; possible D gene TRBD1, 5 bases. Trimming cost V 1 base and J 5 bases, with 15 bases left between them. From germline, CDR1 is MDHEN and CDR2 SYDVKM. This CDR3 has 17 amino acids. For the CDR3, the DNA is TGTGCCAGCAGTTTATACATCGGGGGGGGGAATAATTCACCCCTCCACTTT. Its translation is CASSLYIGGGNNSPLHF.

The genes are TRBV2 and TRBJ2-2, with TRBD2 matching over 7 bases. From germline, CDR1 is SNHLY and CDR2 FYNNEI. The CDR3 consists of 15 residues. V lost 7 bases to trimming and J lost 4 bases; unmatched junction nucleotides: 9. The CDR3 bases are TGTGCCAGCACCGTGAGTGGCGGGGGCACCGGGGAGCTGTTTTTT. It translates to CASTVSGGGTGELFF.

The chain joins TRBV6-5 to TRBJ2-1, with 11 positions matching TRBD1. V shed 7 bases and J 5 bases; nucleotides not matched to a gene: 7. From germline, CDR1 is MNHEY and CDR2 SVGAGI. The CDR3 length is 15 residues. This CDR3 is CASIAGTGGDNEQFF. The CDR3 DNA reads as TGTGCCAGCATCGCCGGGACAGGGGGAGACAATGAGCAGTTCTTC.

The chain links TRBV18 to TRBJ2-3; TRBD1 matches at 8 bases. Germline V gene lookup returns CDR1 KGHSH and CDR2 LQKENI. J gave up 6 bases and V 6 bases, and 5 bases lay outside the gene matches. The CDR3 runs 13 residues. The CDR3 spells CASSPGGGDTQYF. The DNA for the CDR3 is TGTGCCAGCTCTCCAGGGGGCGGCGATACGCAGTATTTT.

This chain connects TRBV2 to TRBJ2-1, with 7 bases matching TRBD2. V trimming: 4 bases; J trimming: 1 base; junction bases outside the gene matches: 10. This CDR3 has 17 residues. Looked up from germline, CDR1 is SNHLY and CDR2 is FYNNEI. CDR3 bases: TGTGCCAGCAGTGGCCAGCAGCTAGCGGTTTCCTACAATGAGCAGTTCTTC. It translates to CASSGQQLAVSYNEQFF. Based on the CDR3 plus reference TRBV2 and TRBJ2-1, the full variable domain is EPEVTQTPSHQVTQMGQEVILRCVPISNHLYFYWYRQILGQKVEFLVSFYNNEISEKSEIFDDQFSVERPDGSNFTLKIRSTKLEDSAMYFCASSGQQLAVSYNEQFFGPGTRLTVL.

The chain recombines TRBV27 with TRBJ1-3, with 10 bases identical to TRBD1. The V segment lost 5 bases and the J segment 3 bases; nucleotides outside the gene matches: 7. CDR1 and CDR2 (germline): MNHEY, SMNVEV (reference sequence). The CDR3 contains 16 residues. The DNA of the CDR3 is TGTGCCAGCAGTCTTACCGGGACAGGGGTTGGAAACACCATATATTTT. This translates into CASSLTGTGVGNTIYF.

The chain links TRBV12-5 to TRBJ1-2, with D perhaps TRBD1 (5 bases). The ends were cut back, 2 bases at V and 6 bases at J, with 16 bases in the middle. Germline V gives CDR1 LGHNT, CDR2 FRNRAP. The CDR3 runs to 15 residues. The CDR3 coding sequence is TGTGCTAGTGGTTTGCCCACGGAAGGCAGGGATGGCTACACCTTC. Protein: CASGLPTEGRDGYTF.

The chain couples TRBV6-2 or TRBV6-3 to TRBJ1-5, with D unresolved. Trimming pared 2 bases from V and 2 bases from J, leaving 4 bases between. Germline CDR1 is MNHEY and CDR2 is SVGEGT. The CDR3 is made up of 13 amino acids. For the CDR3, the DNA is TGTGCCAGCAGTTACCTAGGCAATCAGCCCCAGCATTTT. Translated, it gives CASSYLGNQPQHF.

This clone was found once. The J gene is TRBJ2-7, the V gene TRBV7-2; TRBD1 matches at 12 bases. V lost 5 bases to trimming and J lost 11 bases; unmatched junction nucleotides: 10. The length of the CDR3 is 14 residues. Germline V lookup: CDR1 SGHTA, CDR2 FQGNSA. The CDR3 spells CASSPGTGGAKKYF. The CDR3 bases are TGTGCCAGCAGCCCAGGGACAGGGGGCGCGAAAAAGTACTTC.

V and J are TRBV5-1 and TRBJ1-1, with 10 bases identical to TRBD1. CDR3 length: 14 amino acids. Germline lookup yields CDR1 SGHRS and CDR2 YFSETQ. Unmatched junction bases numbered 3, after V lost 4 bases and J lost 3 bases. The CDR3 DNA reads as TGCGCCAGCAGCAGAGGACAGGGGGACACTGAAGCTTTCTTT. Translating gives CASSRGQGDTEAFF.

The V call is TRBV7-2, the J call TRBJ1-2; no clear D gene. CDR3 length equals 16 residues. Germline CDR1 and CDR2: SGHTA and FQGNSA. Between the trimmed V and J ends, which lost 1 base and 5 bases, there was a span of 17 bases. As DNA, the CDR3 is TGTGCCAGCAGCTTAGGTCCGGCCAGGAAGAATTATGGCTACACCTTC. It encodes CASSLGPARKNYGYTF.

The gene calls are TRBV2 and TRBJ2-7; 7 nucleotides align to TRBD1. Unmatched junction bases numbered 8, after V lost 11 bases and J lost 7 bases. CDR1 is SNHLY, CDR2 FYNNEI, per germline. This CDR3 has 11 amino acids. DNA of the CDR3: TGTGCCGGTGGGACAGACGGGGAGCAGTACTTC. It codes for CAGGTDGEQYF.

The genes are TRBV4-1 and TRBJ1-1; TRBD1 is a possible D gene (6 bases). Deletions cut 3 bases from V and 5 bases from J, with 16 bases between. CDR3 length: 15 residues. Germline lookup yields CDR1 MGHRA and CDR2 YSYEKL. DNA for the CDR3: TGCGCCAGCAGCCAGGGGGGGCAGATTCGGACTGAAGCTTTCTTT. Protein: CASSQGGQIRTEAFF.

V and J are TRBV27 and TRBJ2-1, with 7 bases identical to TRBD2. CDR1 and CDR2 (germline): MNHEY, SMNVEV (reference sequence). V gave up 6 bases and J gave up 3 bases; unmatched junction bases: 8. The CDR3 has 15 residues. The CDR3: CASRPGLVVYNEQFF. CDR3 DNA sequence: TGTGCCAGCAGACCCGGACTAGTTGTCTACAATGAGCAGTTCTTC.

The chain uses TRBV7-2 and TRBJ2-7; 10 positions match TRBD2. The CDR3 has 14 amino acids. Germline CDR1 and CDR2: SGHTA and FQGNSA. Germline trimming cut 2 bases from V and 3 bases from J; bases unmatched to any gene: 1. The CDR3 loop reads CASSLQREGYEQYF. CDR3 bases: TGTGCCAGCAGCTTACAGCGGGAGGGCTACGAGCAGTACTTC.

The J gene is TRBJ2-1, the V gene TRBV5-1, with TRBD1 matching 8 bases. Unmatched junction bases numbered 5, after V lost 1 base and J lost 8 bases. Germline CDR1 reads SGHRS; CDR2 reads YFSETQ. The CDR3 covers 14 residues. The CDR3 bases are TGCGCCAGCAGCTTGCCGGCAGGGGGCGATGAGCAGTTCTTC. Amino acids: CASSLPAGGDEQFF.

The chain carries TRBV4-2 and TRBJ2-1; TRBD2 might be the D (6 bases). Looked up from germline, CDR1 is LGHNA and CDR2 is YNFKEQ. V was cut by 3 bases and J by 5 bases, with 17 bases left in between. The length of the CDR3 is 16 residues. CDR3 residues: CASSQRMGGIDNEQFF. The CDR3 bases are TGTGCCAGCAGCCAGCGGATGGGCGGGATTGACAATGAGCAGTTCTTC.